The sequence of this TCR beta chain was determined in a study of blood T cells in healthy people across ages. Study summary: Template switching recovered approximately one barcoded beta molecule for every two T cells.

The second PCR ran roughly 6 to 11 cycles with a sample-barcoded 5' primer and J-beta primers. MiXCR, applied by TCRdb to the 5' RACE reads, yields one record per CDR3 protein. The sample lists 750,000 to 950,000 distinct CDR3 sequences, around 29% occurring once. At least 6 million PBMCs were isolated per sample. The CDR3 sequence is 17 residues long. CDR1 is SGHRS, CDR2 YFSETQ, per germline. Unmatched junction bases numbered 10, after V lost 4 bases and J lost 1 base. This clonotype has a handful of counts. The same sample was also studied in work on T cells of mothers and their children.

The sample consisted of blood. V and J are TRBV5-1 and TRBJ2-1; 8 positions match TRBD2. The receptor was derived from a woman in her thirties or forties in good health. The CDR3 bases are TGCGCCAGCAGCCCGGGGGGAGCGGGGGAATCCTACAATGAGCAGTTCTTC. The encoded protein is CASSPGGAGESYNEQFF. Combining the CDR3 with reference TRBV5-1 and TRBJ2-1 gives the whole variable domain KAGVTQTPRYLIKTRGQQVTLSCSPISGHRSVSWYQQTPGQGLQFLFEYFSETQRNKGNFPGRFSGRQFSNSRSEMNVSTLELGDSALYLCASSPGGAGESYNEQFFGPGTRLTVL.